This T cell receptor (beta chain) was profiled in a study of OX40 agonist ivuxolimab in advanced cancers. Study background: Eligibility admitted prior anti-PD-1, anti-PD-L1 or anti-CTLA-4 therapy; about 42% had some. Study-level points and caveats: Some nonresponders additionally presented with little normalized T-cell clonal expansion. CD8+ T cells showed, on average, more clonal expansion than CD4+ cells.

To note about this clone: What it binds is not known.

Autoimmune disease history or systemic immunosuppression led to patient exclusion. Trimming took 6 bases from V and 3 from J, leaving 16 bases between them. The CDR3 covers 15 residues. CDR1 is KGHSH, CDR2 LQKENI, per germline. Sequenced by immunoSEQ multiplex PCR; TCRdb stores in-frame clones only, minus some. Of roughly 53,000 clones listed, about 88% are singletons. This chain connects TRBV18 to TRBJ2-3; unclear D gene. The TCR sequence derives from an adult with an advanced solid tumor such as melanoma, head and neck, liver or kidney cancer. The specimen was CD4+ or CD8+ T cells sorted from blood, collected in a trial of the OX40 agonist ivuxolimab. The CDR3 loop is CASSPRSTGTDTQYF. The CDR3, as DNA: TGTGCCAGCTCGCCCAGATCGACTGGTACAGATACGCAGTATTTT.